Listed below are T cell receptor beta chains from one sample, sequenced in a study of T cells in Graves' hyperthyroidism and ophthalmopathy. One entry per CDR3 protein results from TCRdb running MiXCR on the multiplex PCR reads. Of roughly 400,000 distinct CDR3 sequences in the sample, over 13% were seen once. Specimen: blood. Every receptor here comes from a man aged 45 to 65 with Graves' ophthalmopathy. CDR3s include the opening cysteine and the closing phenylalanine or tryptophan. The D gene is left open where the match is weak. Clone size appears in some rows only: once, few, many, or a class for an expanded clone.

>.|TRBJ2-3|TRBV20-1|many
TGCAGTCCGGGTTCCCCAGATACGCAGTATTTT
CSPGSPDTQYF
>TRBD1|TRBJ2-7|TRBV7-6|many
TGTGCCAGCAGTTTGGCAGGGGGCGCTTACGAGCAGTACTTC
CASSLAGGAYEQYF
>.|TRBJ2-7|TRBV30|.
TGTGCCTGGGGGTACAGGTACTACGAGCAGTACTTC
CAWGYRYYEQYF
>.|TRBJ2-4|TRBV3-1|many
TGTGCCAGCAGCCAAGTAGGAACAGGGAGGAACATTCAGTACTTC
CASSQVGTGRNIQYF
>.|TRBJ2-3|TRBV5-1|many
TGCGCCAGCAGCCCTGATGGGGGCGGGAGCTCAGATACGCAGTATTTT
CASSPDGGGSSDTQYF
>TRBD1|TRBJ2-4|TRBV20-1|few
TGCAGTGCTGGAACAGGGGCTGTTCAGTACTTC
CSAGTGAVQYF
>TRBD1|TRBJ2-1|TRBV29-1|many
TGCAGTACAGGACAGGGGAACAATGAGCAGTTCTTC
CSTGQGNNEQFF
>.|TRBJ2-1|TRBV5-1|few
TGCGCCAGCAGCTTGGAGCAACTGATATACAATGAGCAGTTCTTC
CASSLEQLIYNEQFF
>TRBD2|TRBJ2-3|TRBV7-9|few
TGTGCCAGCAGGGCAGCGGGAGGGGTAGATACGCAGTATTTT
CASRAAGGVDTQYF
>TRBD2|TRBJ2-7|TRBV27|many
TGTGCCAGCAGTCACTCTAGCGGGAGTCGCTACGAGCAGTACTTC
CASSHSSGSRYEQYF
>TRBD2|TRBJ2-7|TRBV10-3|many
TGTGCCATCAGCTCCGGGACTAGCGAAGGGGAGCAGTACTTC
CAISSGTSEGEQYF
>TRBD2|TRBJ2-3|TRBV5-4|once
TGTGCCAGCAGCAGGAAGGCGGGAGGGCCTCCAGATACGCAGTATTTT
CASSRKAGGPPDTQYF
>.|TRBJ1-5|TRBV6-9|few
TGTGCCAGCAGTTTTCGAACCCAAGATCAGCCCCAGCATTTT
CASSFRTQDQPQHF
>TRBD1|TRBJ2-6|TRBV7-9|.
TGTGCCAGCAGCACCCGGGACAGGGCATCAGGGGCCAACGTCCTGACTTTC
CASSTRDRASGANVLTF
>TRBD2|TRBJ2-2|TRBV27|many
TGTGCCAGCAGTTCGATAGGGAGACTAGCGGGTGGTACCGGGGAGCTGTTTTTT
CASSSIGRLAGGTGELFF
>TRBD1|TRBJ2-2|TRBV30|many
TGTGCCTGGAGTGTCCTAGGACAGGGAAACACCGGGGAGCTGTTTTTT
CAWSVLGQGNTGELFF
>.|TRBJ2-7|TRBV2|few
TGTGCCAGCAGTGAACCTCCTAAGGGCGAGCAGTACTTC
CASSEPPKGEQYF
>.|TRBJ1-5|TRBV27|few
TGTGCCAGCAGTTTCGAAGGGGTTGATCAGCCCCAGCATTTT
CASSFEGVDQPQHF
>.|TRBJ1-3|TRBV30|.
TGTGCCTGGGGGGCCAGTTTTCATGTGTCTGGAAACACCATATATTTT
CAWGASFHVSGNTIYF
>.|TRBJ2-7|TRBV12-5|many
TGTGCTAGTGGGCGAGGAAACTACGAGCAGTACTTC
CASGRGNYEQYF
>.|TRBJ1-1|TRBV7-9|many
TGTGCCAGCAGCTTTAACAGGGAAGCTTTCTTT
CASSFNREAFF
>TRBD1|TRBJ1-1|TRBV7-9|many
TGTGCCAGCCGGACAGGGGACATGAACACTGAAGCTTTCTTT
CASRTGDMNTEAFF
>TRBD1|TRBJ1-1|TRBV7-8|.
TGTGCCAGCAGCTTAGTAGGACAGGGGGCCCGGTGGGCGAACACTGAAGCTTTCTTT
CASSLVGQGARWANTEAFF
>.|TRBJ2-6|TRBV3-1|few
TGTGCCAGCAGCCAAGCGCGCAGCCTCTCTGGGGCCAACGTCCTGACTTTC
CASSQARSLSGANVLTF